This T cell receptor (beta chain) was observed in a study of blood T cell repertoires in COVID-19. Study information: Whether acute or convalescent, the COVID-19 samples came from the United States, Italy and Spain. Nucleic acid was either cDNA or gDNA, and it came from T cells, B-cell-depleted T cells, or PBMCs.

Trimming shortened V by 1 base and J by 2 bases, and 6 bases separated the two germline ends. Germline lookup yields CDR1 SGHRS and CDR2 YFSETQ. The CDR3 totals 13 residues. As handled by the study authors: It was from reference gene primer amplification that nucleated cell counts were estimated. The method was immunoSEQ multiplex PCR; TCRdb's version includes in-frame clones alone and lacks a portion of them. The V and J calls and clone size are taken from that table; D and trimming were inferred from the DNA. The sample includes about 140,000 clones, about nine tenths of them seen just once. This TCR derives from a man aged 50-59 years with active or convalescent COVID-19. The chain couples TRBV5-1 to TRBJ2-5, with D unresolved. Sequenced: peripheral blood. The CDR3 reads CASSLIMQETQYF. The CDR3 nucleotides are TGCGCCAGCAGCTTGATAATGCAAGAGACCCAGTACTTC.